This T cell receptor (beta chain) was identified during a study of blood T cell repertoires in COVID-19 (dated by TCRdb to the early 2020s). Notes on the research overall: Recovered participants in ImmuneRACE Cohort 3 were defined as having two consecutive negative NP/OP PCR tests, clearance from a healthcare professional, or resolution of symptoms. Samples covering the acute and convalescent phases of COVID-19 were provided by collaborators in the United States, Italy and Spain. The material from the prospective study consisted of cDNA or gDNA derived from T cells, B-cell-depleted T cells, or PBMCs. The dataset comprised deeply sampled blood TCRbeta repertoires from subjects exposed to, actively infected with, or recovered from COVID-19. A freely available public database, intended as a resource for researchers studying the immune response to SARS-CoV-2, is where the repertoires were released. Samples came from the ongoing ImmuneRACE study (first 160 participants) plus 1,254 subjects from 6 global collaborators. A de-identified subject ID, COVID-19 status, age in years and sex were almost always included in the sample metadata. HLA class I and class II types, where available, came from metadata supplied by the sample provider rather than from assay-based typing. What the work shows at the level of the full study, not this receptor alone: The quantity of clinical and demographic metadata differed by source and by participant and was supplied without curation.

Participants in the prospective study were enrolled through a virtual design, were aged roughly 18 to 100 years, and lived in roughly 24 United States geographic areas. In the prospective study, cohorts were assigned on the basis of participant-reported clinical history obtained from a screening survey and a study questionnaire. In the prospective study, mobile phlebotomists collected whole blood, serum and a nasopharyngeal or oropharyngeal swab from each participant. Over a roughly 2-month period, participants in the prospective study had the option of providing additional blood draws and questionnaires. Before DNA extraction, blood samples from the prospective study were shipped at room temperature or frozen. TCRbeta CDR3 regions were amplified from genomic DNA by means of the immunoSEQ Assay, a bias-controlled multiplex PCR. In the authors' own workflow: The number of nucleated cells in each sample was estimated by amplification of reference gene primers within the assay. To quantify the absolute abundance of each unique TCRbeta CDR3 rearrangement, sequence reads were collapsed and filtered. For each sample, productive Simpson clonality was calculated as the square root of Simpson's diversity index over productive rearrangements. TCRdb took this table from immuneACCESS and kept in-frame rearrangements with V and J called. Such tables lack part of the clones; where checked against another copy, unresolved V genes explain under half of the gap, and the rest is unexplained. That table is the source of V, J and clone size, and D and trimming were worked out from the DNA. For this sample there are 200,000 to 250,000 clones; 70% to 90% appear just once. The top ten hold roughly 3.2% of the sample.

From cysteine to phenylalanine, the CDR3 is 13 amino acids long. The entry retains the CDR3 DNA only, 39 bases that are in frame from base 1. The germline V gene gives CDR1 as SGHRS and CDR2 as YFSETQ. Deletion took 4 bases off V and 2 bases off J, with a span of 9 bases between the germline ends. Concerning this clone itself: This clone's antigen is unknown. No base quality information exists; no much larger clone differs at one position.

Material: PBMCs or T cells enriched from blood (not recorded which). This TCR was recovered from a woman aged 50 to 65 in a cohort exposed to, infected with or recovered from COVID-19 (not recorded which). Rearrangement joined TRBV5-1 to TRBJ1-2; the D gene is perhaps TRBD1, on 6 matching bases. Here is the DNA: TGCGCCAGCAGCCCTACAGGGAACTATGGCTACACCTTC. Protein translation: CASSPTGNYGYTF.